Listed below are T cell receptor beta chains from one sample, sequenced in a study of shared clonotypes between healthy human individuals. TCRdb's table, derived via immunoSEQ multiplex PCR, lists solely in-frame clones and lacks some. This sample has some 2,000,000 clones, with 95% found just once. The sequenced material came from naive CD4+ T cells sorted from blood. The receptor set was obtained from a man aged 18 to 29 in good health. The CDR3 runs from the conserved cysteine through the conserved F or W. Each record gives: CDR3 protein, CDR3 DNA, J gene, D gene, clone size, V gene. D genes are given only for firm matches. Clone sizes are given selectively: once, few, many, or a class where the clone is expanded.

CDR3: CASTARGQETQYF
DNA: TGTGCCAGTACCGCTCGGGGGCAAGAGACCCAGTACTTC
J: TRBJ2-5
D: .
size: once
V: TRBV19

CDR3: CASSQGISGNTIYF
DNA: TGTGCCAGCTCACAAGGGATCTCTGGAAACACCATATATTTT
J: TRBJ1-3
D: .
size: .
V: TRBV6-5

CDR3: CASSLPGQGAEYEQYF
DNA: TGTGCCAGCAGCTTACCGGGACAGGGGGCCGAATACGAGCAGTACTTC
J: TRBJ2-7
D: TRBD1
size: .
V: TRBV7-9

CDR3: CASSEDSSRGEETQYF
DNA: TGTGCCAGCAGTGAAGACTCGTCCAGGGGAGAAGAGACCCAGTACTTC
J: TRBJ2-5
D: .
size: .
V: TRBV2

CDR3: CATSPGTFSGGKNIQYF
DNA: TGTGCCACCAGCCCCGGGACTTTTAGCGGGGGCAAAAACATTCAGTACTTC
J: TRBJ2-4
D: TRBD2
size: .
V: TRBV15

CDR3: CAWRRVGGPYGYTF
DNA: TGTGCCTGGAGGCGGGTGGGGGGCCCTTATGGCTACACCTTC
J: TRBJ1-2
D: .
size: .
V: TRBV30

CDR3: CASSIQNTGELFF
DNA: TGTGCCAGCAGCATACAGAACACCGGGGAGCTGTTTTTT
J: TRBJ2-2
D: .
size: .
V: TRBV2

CDR3: CASSYGGRSANSPLHF
DNA: TGTGCCAGCAGTTACGGAGGGAGGAGCGCAAATTCACCCCTCCACTTT
J: TRBJ1-6
D: .
size: few
V: TRBV6-5

CDR3: CATSTVLGSVTEAFF
DNA: TGTGCCACCAGCACCGTCCTCGGCTCGGTCACTGAAGCTTTCTTT
J: TRBJ1-1
D: .
size: .
V: TRBV15

CDR3: CASSSSGGETQYF
DNA: TGTGCCAGCTCATCGTCAGGGGGTGAGACCCAGTACTTC
J: TRBJ2-5
D: TRBD1
size: .
V: TRBV18

CDR3: CASSEELRSDTQYF
DNA: TGTGCCAGCAGTGAAGAGTTGCGGTCAGATACGCAGTATTTT
J: TRBJ2-3
D: .
size: .
V: TRBV2

CDR3: CASSYSGWGGGSEAFF
DNA: TGTGCCAGCAGTTACTCGGGTTGGGGGGGAGGAAGTGAAGCTTTCTTT
J: TRBJ1-1
D: .
size: .
V: TRBV6-5

CDR3: CAWKQGVLYF
DNA: TGTGCCTGGAAACAGGGGGTTTTGTACTTC
J: TRBJ2-5
D: TRBD1
size: .
V: TRBV30

CDR3: CASSSFTSGSASGTDTQYF
DNA: TGCGCCAGCAGCTCCTTTACTAGCGGGAGTGCGTCAGGCACAGATACGCAGTATTTT
J: TRBJ2-3
D: TRBD2
size: few
V: TRBV5-1

CDR3: CASKDSLSSYNEQFF
DNA: TGCGCCAGCAAGGACAGCCTGAGCTCCTACAATGAGCAGTTCTTC
J: TRBJ2-1
D: .
size: .
V: TRBV5-1

CDR3: CASEDSLGLVQPQHF
DNA: TGTGCCAGTGAAGACAGTTTAGGTTTGGTGCAGCCCCAGCATTTT
J: TRBJ1-5
D: .
size: once
V: TRBV19

CDR3: CASSATNTGELFF
DNA: TGTGCCAGCTCGGCTACGAACACCGGGGAGCTGTTTTTT
J: TRBJ2-2
D: .
size: .
V: TRBV2

CDR3: CASSQDKGGMYQETQYF
DNA: TGCGCCAGCAGCCAAGATAAGGGGGGAATGTACCAAGAGACCCAGTACTTC
J: TRBJ2-5
D: .
size: .
V: TRBV4-1

CDR3: CASSPASGQRSYEQYF
DNA: TGTGCCAGCAGCCCGGCTAGCGGCCAACGCTCCTACGAGCAGTACTTC
J: TRBJ2-7
D: TRBD2
size: .
V: TRBV7-2

CDR3: CASSSHPLAGGTWSSYEQYF
DNA: TGTGCCAGCAGTTCCCACCCACTAGCGGGGGGAACCTGGAGCTCCTACGAGCAGTACTTC
J: TRBJ2-7
D: TRBD2
size: once
V: TRBV28

CDR3: CASSQSGKGNEQFF
DNA: TGTGCCAGCTCGCAATCTGGGAAGGGAAATGAGCAGTTCTTC
J: TRBJ2-1
D: .
size: .
V: TRBV18

CDR3: CAWSVREGYEQYF
DNA: TGTGCCTGGAGTGTACGAGAGGGTTACGAGCAGTACTTC
J: TRBJ2-7
D: .
size: once
V: TRBV30

CDR3: CASSDRSTDTQYF
DNA: TGCGCCAGCAGTGACAGGAGCACAGATACGCAGTATTTT
J: TRBJ2-3
D: .
size: .
V: TRBV10-1

CDR3: CASSGQGDTGNIQYF
DNA: TGCGCCAGCAGCGGACAGGGGGATACAGGAAACATTCAGTACTTC
J: TRBJ2-4
D: TRBD1
size: .
V: TRBV5-1

CDR3: CASSAQSNYGYTF
DNA: TGTGCCAGCAGCGCACAGTCTAACTATGGCTACACCTTC
J: TRBJ1-2
D: .
size: .
V: TRBV7-8

CDR3: CASSSPGGYTF
DNA: TGTGCCAGCAGTTCCCCGGGGGGCTACACCTTC
J: TRBJ1-2
D: .
size: .
V: TRBV6-6

CDR3: CAIRFGAGAGETQYF
DNA: TGTGCCATCAGATTTGGAGCGGGAGCTGGCGAGACCCAGTACTTC
J: TRBJ2-5
D: TRBD2
size: .
V: TRBV10-3

CDR3: CASSSRGGNLNTIYF
DNA: TGTGCCAGCAGCTCCCGGGGGGGAAACCTAAACACCATATATTTT
J: TRBJ1-3
D: .
size: .
V: TRBV7-9

CDR3: CASSPRPAGGRGDTQYF
DNA: TGTGCCAGCTCACCACGTCCAGCGGGGGGGCGTGGAGATACGCAGTATTTT
J: TRBJ2-3
D: TRBD2
size: once
V: TRBV18

CDR3: CASSPGTSSGNTIYF
DNA: TGTGCCAGCAGCCCCGGGACAAGCTCTGGAAACACCATATATTTT
J: TRBJ1-3
D: .
size: .
V: TRBV7-8

CDR3: CASSPGRITYEQYF
DNA: TGTGCCAGCTCACCGGGACGGATAACCTACGAGCAGTACTTC
J: TRBJ2-7
D: .
size: .
V: TRBV18

CDR3: CASSEQGTDEQYF
DNA: TGTGCCAGCAGTGAACAAGGGACCGACGAGCAGTACTTC
J: TRBJ2-7
D: .
size: .
V: TRBV6-1

CDR3: CASSLSSSAYNEQFF
DNA: TGCGCCAGCAGCTTGAGCTCAAGCGCCTACAATGAGCAGTTCTTC
J: TRBJ2-1
D: .
size: .
V: TRBV5-1

CDR3: CASSLVGHGTYNEQFF
DNA: TGTGCCAGCAGCTTAGTAGGTCACGGAACCTACAATGAGCAGTTCTTC
J: TRBJ2-1
D: .
size: once
V: TRBV11-2

CDR3: CASSQVYADTQYF
DNA: TGCGCCAGCAGCCAAGTCTACGCAGATACGCAGTATTTT
J: TRBJ2-3
D: .
size: once
V: TRBV4-1

CDR3: CASSTDSGNTIYF
DNA: TGCGCCAGCAGCACAGACTCTGGAAACACCATATATTTT
J: TRBJ1-3
D: .
size: .
V: TRBV5-1

CDR3: CASSQVRTGELFF
DNA: TGCGCCAGCAGCCAAGTGAGGACCGGGGAGCTGTTTTTT
J: TRBJ2-2
D: .
size: .
V: TRBV4-3

CDR3: CASSYSGSYNSPLHF
DNA: TGTGCCAGCAGTTACTCGGGCAGCTATAATTCACCCCTCCACTTT
J: TRBJ1-6
D: .
size: .
V: TRBV6-5

CDR3: CASSSDSYFSYEQYF
DNA: TGTGCCAGCAGCTCCGACAGTTATTTCTCCTACGAGCAGTACTTC
J: TRBJ2-7
D: .
size: .
V: TRBV7-2

CDR3: CASTQGSGNADTQYF
DNA: TGTGCCAGCACCCAGGGTAGCGGGAACGCAGATACGCAGTATTTT
J: TRBJ2-3
D: TRBD2
size: .
V: TRBV7-2

CDR3: CASRGGNSYEQYF
DNA: TGTGCCAGCAGGGGGGGAAACTCCTACGAGCAGTACTTC
J: TRBJ2-7
D: .
size: .
V: TRBV6-1

CDR3: CASSLEGALYNEQFF
DNA: TGTGCCAGCAGCTTAGAGGGGGCCCTCTACAATGAGCAGTTCTTC
J: TRBJ2-1
D: TRBD1
size: .
V: TRBV7-9

CDR3: CASSSVTVPRGEKLFF
DNA: TGTGCCAGCAGTTCGGTTACGGTACCAAGGGGGGAAAAACTGTTTTTT
J: TRBJ1-4
D: .
size: .
V: TRBV25-1

CDR3: CASSLRDRRLGGLETQYF
DNA: TGTGCCAGCAGCTTGCGGGACAGGCGGTTGGGGGGATTGGAGACCCAGTACTTC
J: TRBJ2-5
D: TRBD1
size: .
V: TRBV5-7

CDR3: CASSVAGDTLSGNTIYF
DNA: TGTGCCAGCAGCGTAGCAGGGGACACCCTCTCTGGAAACACCATATATTTT
J: TRBJ1-3
D: .
size: .
V: TRBV9

CDR3: CASSLAGDLEAFF
DNA: TGTGCCAGCAGTTTAGCGGGTGACCTTGAAGCTTTCTTT
J: TRBJ1-1
D: .
size: .
V: TRBV27

CDR3: CASSYSIGQGAGGYTF
DNA: TGTGCCAGCAGTTACTCGATTGGGCAGGGGGCGGGTGGCTACACCTTC
J: TRBJ1-2
D: TRBD1
size: .
V: TRBV6-5

CDR3: CASSLSSGSTDTQYF
DNA: TGTGCCAGCAGCTTGTCTAGCGGGAGCACAGATACGCAGTATTTT
J: TRBJ2-3
D: TRBD2
size: once
V: TRBV5-4

CDR3: CSASASGELFF
DNA: TGCAGTGCTTCAGCATCCGGGGAGCTGTTTTTT
J: TRBJ2-2
D: .
size: .
V: TRBV20-1

CDR3: CASRPGTGNSYEQYF
DNA: TGTGCCAGCAGACCCGGGACAGGAAACTCCTACGAGCAGTACTTC
J: TRBJ2-7
D: TRBD1
size: once
V: TRBV28

CDR3: CASRGGNDGYTF
DNA: TGCGCCAGCAGGGGTGGTAATGATGGCTACACCTTC
J: TRBJ1-2
D: .
size: .
V: TRBV5-1

CDR3: CASSLTFPAPGTDTQYF
DNA: TGTGCCAGCAGTCTCACCTTTCCGGCGCCAGGCACAGATACGCAGTATTTT
J: TRBJ2-3
D: .
size: .
V: TRBV28

CDR3: CASSPNPGNTIYF
DNA: TGTGCCAGCTCACCTAACCCCGGAAACACCATATATTTT
J: TRBJ1-3
D: .
size: .
V: TRBV18

CDR3: CASSFRQNTDTQYF
DNA: TGTGCCAGCAGTTTTAGACAGAACACAGATACGCAGTATTTT
J: TRBJ2-3
D: .
size: .
V: TRBV28

CDR3: CATQSGGYTQYF
DNA: TGTGCCACTCAATCGGGGGGGTATACGCAGTATTTT
J: TRBJ2-3
D: TRBD2
size: once
V: TRBV6-5